This TCR beta chain was profiled in a study of T-cell memory formation after mild COVID-19. V gave up 6 bases and J gave up 0 bases, with 15 bases separating them. The CDR3 runs 16 residues. Germline CDR1 is SGHVS and CDR2 is FNYEAQ. 5'RACE, which relied on constant-segment primers, yielded TCR alpha and TCR beta cDNA libraries carrying sample barcodes and UMIs. Each CDR3 protein gets one entry after TCRdb re-called the 5' RACE reads with MiXCR. The sample consists of about 190,000 distinct CDR3 sequences, around 25% of them appearing once. The V and J genes are TRBV7-6 and TRBJ2-1; D possibly uses TRBD1 or TRBD2 (5 bases each). The specimen sequenced was PBMCs or a T cell subset sorted from them (not recorded which). This sequence was found in an adult woman who had mild COVID-19 (a few samples of this study predate the infection). Cell type and time point are not known. The CDR3 sequence: CASSLQGESSYNEQFF. The DNA for the CDR3 is TGTGCCAGCAGTCTACAAGGGGAGAGCTCCTACAATGAGCAGTTCTTC. Drawing the rest from reference TRBV7-6 and TRBJ2-1, the complete variable domain is GAGVSQSPRYKVTKRGQDVALRCDPISGHVSLYWYRQALGQGPEFLTYFNYEAQQDKSGLPNDRFSAERPEGSISTLTIQRTEQRDSAMYRCASSLQGESSYNEQFFGPGTRLTVL.